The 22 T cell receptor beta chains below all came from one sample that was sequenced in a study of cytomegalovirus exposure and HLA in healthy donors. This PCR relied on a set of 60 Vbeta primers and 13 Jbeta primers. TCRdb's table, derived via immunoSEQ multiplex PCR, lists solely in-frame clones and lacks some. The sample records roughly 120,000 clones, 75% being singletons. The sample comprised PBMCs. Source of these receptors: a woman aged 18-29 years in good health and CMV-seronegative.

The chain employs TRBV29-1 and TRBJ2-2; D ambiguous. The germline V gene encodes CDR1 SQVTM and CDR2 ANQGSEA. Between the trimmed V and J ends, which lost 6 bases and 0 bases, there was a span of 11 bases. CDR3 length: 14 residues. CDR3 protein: CSVKQASNTGELFF. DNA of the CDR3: TGCAGCGTGAAGCAAGCCTCGAACACCGGGGAGCTGTTTTTT.

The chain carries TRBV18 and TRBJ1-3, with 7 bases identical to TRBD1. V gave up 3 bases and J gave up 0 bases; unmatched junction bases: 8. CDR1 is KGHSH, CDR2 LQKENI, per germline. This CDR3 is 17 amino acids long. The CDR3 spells CASSPVDRSVSGNTIYF. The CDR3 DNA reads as TGTGCCAGCTCACCTGTGGACAGGTCCGTCTCTGGAAACACCATATATTTT.

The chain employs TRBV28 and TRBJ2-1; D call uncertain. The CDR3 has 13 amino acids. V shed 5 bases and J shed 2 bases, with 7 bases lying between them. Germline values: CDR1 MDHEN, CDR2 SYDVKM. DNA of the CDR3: TGTGCCAGCAGTCCCCGGGCCTACAATGAGCAGTTCTTC. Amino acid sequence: CASSPRAYNEQFF.

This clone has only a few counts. In DNA form, the CDR3 reads TGTGCCAGCAGCACAGTAAACCTAGGAGGGTCCGAGCAGTACTTC. It specifies CASSTVNLGGSEQYF. The chain has TRBV11-2 and TRBJ2-7; the D gene is possibly TRBD2 (6 bases). CDR3 size: 15 residues. Germline CDR1 is SGHAT and CDR2 is FQNNGV. V was cut by 5 bases and J by 6 bases, with 20 bases left in between.

In DNA, the CDR3 is TGTGCCAGCAGTTTCTCGTCCACCAGCTCCTACGAGCAGTACTTC. This translates into CASSFSSTSSYEQYF. The chain is built from TRBV6-5 and TRBJ2-7; D unclear. This CDR3 is 15 amino acids long. CDR1 is MNHEY and CDR2 is SVGAGI in the germline V gene. V dropped 4 bases and J dropped 0 bases, with 13 bases sitting between them.

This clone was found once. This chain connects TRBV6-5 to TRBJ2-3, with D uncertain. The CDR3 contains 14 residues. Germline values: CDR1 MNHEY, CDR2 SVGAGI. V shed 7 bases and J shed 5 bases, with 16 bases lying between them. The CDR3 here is CASTPHDRRDTQYF. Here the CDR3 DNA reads TGTGCCAGCACCCCGCACGACCGGAGAGATACGCAGTATTTT.

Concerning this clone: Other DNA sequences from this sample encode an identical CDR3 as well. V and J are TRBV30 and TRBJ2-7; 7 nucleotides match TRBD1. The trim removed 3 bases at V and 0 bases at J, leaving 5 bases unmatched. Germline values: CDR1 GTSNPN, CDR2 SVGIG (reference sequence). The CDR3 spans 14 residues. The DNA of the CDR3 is TGTGCCTGGAGGGGGGACAGAGACTCCTACGAGCAGTACTTC. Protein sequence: CAWRGDRDSYEQYF. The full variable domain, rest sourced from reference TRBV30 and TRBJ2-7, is SQTIHQWPATLVQPVGSPLSLECTVEGTSNPNLYWYRQAAGRGLQLLFYSVGIGQISSEVPQNLSASRPQDRQFILSSKKLLLSDSGFYLCAWRGDRDSYEQYFGPGTRLTVT.

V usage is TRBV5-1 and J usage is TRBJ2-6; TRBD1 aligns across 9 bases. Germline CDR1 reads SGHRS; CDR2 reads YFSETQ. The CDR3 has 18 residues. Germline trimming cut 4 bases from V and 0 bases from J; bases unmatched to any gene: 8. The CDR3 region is CASSTGTGSFSGANVLTF. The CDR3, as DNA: TGCGCCAGCAGCACCGGGACAGGGTCATTCTCTGGGGCCAACGTCCTGACTTTC.

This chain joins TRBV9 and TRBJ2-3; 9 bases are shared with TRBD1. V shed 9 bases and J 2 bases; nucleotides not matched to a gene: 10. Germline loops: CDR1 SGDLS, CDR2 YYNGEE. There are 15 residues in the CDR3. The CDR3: CATTERDRVTDTQYF. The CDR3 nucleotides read TGTGCCACCACGGAGAGGGACAGGGTCACAGATACGCAGTATTTT.

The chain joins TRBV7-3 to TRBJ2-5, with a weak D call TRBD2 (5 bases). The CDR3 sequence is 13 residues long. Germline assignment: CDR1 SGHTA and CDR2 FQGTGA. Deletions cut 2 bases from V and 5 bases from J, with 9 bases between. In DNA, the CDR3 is TGTGCCAGCAGCTTAGGTCGGGGTGAGACCCAGTACTTC. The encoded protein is CASSLGRGETQYF.

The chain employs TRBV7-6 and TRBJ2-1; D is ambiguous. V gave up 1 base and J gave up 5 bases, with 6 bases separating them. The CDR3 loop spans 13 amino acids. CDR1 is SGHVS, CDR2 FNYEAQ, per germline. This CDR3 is CASSLGFNNEQFF. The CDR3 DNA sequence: TGTGCCAGCAGCTTAGGTTTTAACAATGAGCAGTTCTTC.

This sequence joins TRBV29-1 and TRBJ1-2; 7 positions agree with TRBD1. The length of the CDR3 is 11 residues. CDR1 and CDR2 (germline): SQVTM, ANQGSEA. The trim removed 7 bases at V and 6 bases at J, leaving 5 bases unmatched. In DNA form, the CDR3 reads TGCAGCGGGAGGGGGCCTGATGGCTACACCTTC. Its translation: CSGRGPDGYTF.

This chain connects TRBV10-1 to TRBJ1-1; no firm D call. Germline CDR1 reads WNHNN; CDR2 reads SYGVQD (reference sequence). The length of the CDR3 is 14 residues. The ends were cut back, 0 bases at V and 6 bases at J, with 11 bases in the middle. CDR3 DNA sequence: TGCGCCAGCAGTGAGTCAATAGGAGGTTCTGAAGCTTTCTTT. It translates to CASSESIGGSEAFF.

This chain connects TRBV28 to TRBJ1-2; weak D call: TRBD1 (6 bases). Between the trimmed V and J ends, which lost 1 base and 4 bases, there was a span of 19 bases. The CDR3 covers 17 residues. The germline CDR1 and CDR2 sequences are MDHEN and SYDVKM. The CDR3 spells CASSLSSGRVGAYGYTF. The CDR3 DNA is TGTGCCAGCAGTTTATCAAGTGGCAGGGTGGGGGCCTATGGCTACACCTTC.

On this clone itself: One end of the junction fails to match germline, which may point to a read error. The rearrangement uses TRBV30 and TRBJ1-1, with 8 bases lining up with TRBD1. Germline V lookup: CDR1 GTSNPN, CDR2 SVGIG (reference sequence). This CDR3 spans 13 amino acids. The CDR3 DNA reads TGTGCCGGGAGGACAGGGCGGGACACTGAAGCTTTCTTT. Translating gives CAGRTGRDTEAFF.

This chain's CDR3 is CASSQDRRGGYTF. Written as DNA, the CDR3 is TGTGCCAGCAGCCAAGATCGCAGGGGAGGCTACACCTTC. The chain combines TRBV14 with TRBJ1-2, with D possibly TRBD1 on 6 matching bases. Trimming stripped 0 bases from V and 8 bases from J, with 10 bases between. This CDR3 spans 13 amino acids. Germline CDR1 reads SGHDN; CDR2 reads FVKESK.

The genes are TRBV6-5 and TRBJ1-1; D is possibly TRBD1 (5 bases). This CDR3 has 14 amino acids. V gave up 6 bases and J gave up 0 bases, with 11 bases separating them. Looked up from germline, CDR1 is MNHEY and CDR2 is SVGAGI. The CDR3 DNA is TGTGCCAGCAGCCAGACAGACTTGAACACTGAAGCTTTCTTT. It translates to CASSQTDLNTEAFF.

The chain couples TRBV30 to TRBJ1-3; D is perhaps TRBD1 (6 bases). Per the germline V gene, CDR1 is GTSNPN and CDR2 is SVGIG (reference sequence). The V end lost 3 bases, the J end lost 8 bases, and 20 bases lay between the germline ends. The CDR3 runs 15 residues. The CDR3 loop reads CAWRDTGIGEDTIYF. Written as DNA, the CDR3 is TGTGCCTGGAGGGACACAGGGATTGGGGAAGACACCATATATTTT.

Here the CDR3 reads CSVEQGSPYEQYF. CDR3 nucleotide sequence: TGCAGCGTAGAACAGGGGAGTCCCTACGAGCAGTACTTC. V usage is TRBV29-1 and J usage is TRBJ2-7, with 7 bases matching TRBD1. Germline V gene lookup returns CDR1 SQVTM and CDR2 ANQGSEA. The CDR3 covers 13 residues. V dropped 6 bases and J dropped 2; count of bases not matched to a gene: 7.

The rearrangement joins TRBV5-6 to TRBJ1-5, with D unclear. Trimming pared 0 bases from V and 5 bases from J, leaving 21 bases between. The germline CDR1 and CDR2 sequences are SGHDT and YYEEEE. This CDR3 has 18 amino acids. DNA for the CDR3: TGTGCCAGCAGCTTGGGGCTCCCTCGAGGGCCTTCCGATCAGCCCCAGCATTTT. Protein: CASSLGLPRGPSDQPQHF.

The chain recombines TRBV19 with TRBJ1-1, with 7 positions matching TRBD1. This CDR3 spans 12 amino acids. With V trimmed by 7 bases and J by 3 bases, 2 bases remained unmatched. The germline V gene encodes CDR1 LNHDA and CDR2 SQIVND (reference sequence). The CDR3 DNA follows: TGTGCCAGTAACCAGGGGGACACTGAAGCTTTCTTT. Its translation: CASNQGDTEAFF.

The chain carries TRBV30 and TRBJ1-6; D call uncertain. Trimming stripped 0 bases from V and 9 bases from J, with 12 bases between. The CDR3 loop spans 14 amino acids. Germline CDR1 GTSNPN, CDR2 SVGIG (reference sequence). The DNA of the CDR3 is TGTGCCTGGAGTGTAACCAATGTAGCTTCACCCCTCCACTTT. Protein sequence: CAWSVTNVASPLHF. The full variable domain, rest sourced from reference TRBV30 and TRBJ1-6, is SQTIHQWPATLVQPVGSPLSLECTVEGTSNPNLYWYRQAAGRGLQLLFYSVGIGQISSEVPQNLSASRPQDRQFILSSKKLLLSDSGFYLCAWSVTNVASPLHFGNGTRLTVT.